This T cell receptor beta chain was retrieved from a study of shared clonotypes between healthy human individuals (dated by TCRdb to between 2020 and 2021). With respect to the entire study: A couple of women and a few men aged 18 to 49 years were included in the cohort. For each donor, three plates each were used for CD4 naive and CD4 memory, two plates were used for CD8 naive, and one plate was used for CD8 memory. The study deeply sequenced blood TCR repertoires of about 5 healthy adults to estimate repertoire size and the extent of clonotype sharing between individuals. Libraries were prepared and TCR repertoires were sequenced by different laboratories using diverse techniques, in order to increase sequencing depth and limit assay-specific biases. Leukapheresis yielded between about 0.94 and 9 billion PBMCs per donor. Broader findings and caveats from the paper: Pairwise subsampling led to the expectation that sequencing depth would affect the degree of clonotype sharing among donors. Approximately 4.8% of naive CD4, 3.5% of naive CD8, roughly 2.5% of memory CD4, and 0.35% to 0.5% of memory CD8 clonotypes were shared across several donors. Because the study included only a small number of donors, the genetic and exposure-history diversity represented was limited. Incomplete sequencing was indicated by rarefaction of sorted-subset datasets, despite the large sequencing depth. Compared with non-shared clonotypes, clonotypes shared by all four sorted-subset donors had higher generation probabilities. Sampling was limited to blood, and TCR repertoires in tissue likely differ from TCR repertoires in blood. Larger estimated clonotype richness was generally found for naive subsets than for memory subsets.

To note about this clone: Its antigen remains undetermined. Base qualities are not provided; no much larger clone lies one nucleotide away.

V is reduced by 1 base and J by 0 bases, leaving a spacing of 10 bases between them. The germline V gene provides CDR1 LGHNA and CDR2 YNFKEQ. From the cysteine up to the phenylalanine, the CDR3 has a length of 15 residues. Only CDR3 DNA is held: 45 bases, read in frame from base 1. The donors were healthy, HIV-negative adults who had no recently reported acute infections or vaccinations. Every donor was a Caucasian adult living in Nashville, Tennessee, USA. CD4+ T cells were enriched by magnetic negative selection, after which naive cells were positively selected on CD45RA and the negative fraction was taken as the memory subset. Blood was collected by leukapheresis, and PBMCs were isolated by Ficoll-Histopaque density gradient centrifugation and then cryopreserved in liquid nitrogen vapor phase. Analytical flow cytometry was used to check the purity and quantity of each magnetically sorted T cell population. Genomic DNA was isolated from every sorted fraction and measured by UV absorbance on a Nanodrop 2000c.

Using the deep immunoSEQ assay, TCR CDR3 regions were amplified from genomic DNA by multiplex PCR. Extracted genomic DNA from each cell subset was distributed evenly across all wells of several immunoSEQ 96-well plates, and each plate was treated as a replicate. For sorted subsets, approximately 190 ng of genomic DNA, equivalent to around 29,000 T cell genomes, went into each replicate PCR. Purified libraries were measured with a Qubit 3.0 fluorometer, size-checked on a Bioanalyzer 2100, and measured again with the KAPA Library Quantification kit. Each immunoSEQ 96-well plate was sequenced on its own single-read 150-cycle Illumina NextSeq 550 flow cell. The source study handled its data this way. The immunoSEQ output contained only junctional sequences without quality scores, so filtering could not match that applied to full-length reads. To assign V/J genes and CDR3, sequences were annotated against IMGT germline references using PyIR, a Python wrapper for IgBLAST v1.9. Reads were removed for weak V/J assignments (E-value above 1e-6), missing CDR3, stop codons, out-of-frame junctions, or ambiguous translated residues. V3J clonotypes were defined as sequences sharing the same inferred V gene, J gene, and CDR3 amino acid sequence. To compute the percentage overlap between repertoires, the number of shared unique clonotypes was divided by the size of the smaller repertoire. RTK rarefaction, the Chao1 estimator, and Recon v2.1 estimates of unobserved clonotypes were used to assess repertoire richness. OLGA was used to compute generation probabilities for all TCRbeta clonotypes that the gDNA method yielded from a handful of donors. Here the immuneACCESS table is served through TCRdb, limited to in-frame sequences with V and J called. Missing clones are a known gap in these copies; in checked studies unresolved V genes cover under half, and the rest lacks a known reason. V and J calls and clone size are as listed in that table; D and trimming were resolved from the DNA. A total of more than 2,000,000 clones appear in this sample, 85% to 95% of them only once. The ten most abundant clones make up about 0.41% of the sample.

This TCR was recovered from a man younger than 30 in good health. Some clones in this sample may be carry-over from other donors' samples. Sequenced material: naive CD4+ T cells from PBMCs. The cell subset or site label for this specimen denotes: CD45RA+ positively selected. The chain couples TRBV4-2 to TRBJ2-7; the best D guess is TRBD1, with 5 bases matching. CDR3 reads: CASSQVQASSYEQYF. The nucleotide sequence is TGTGCCAGCAGCCAAGTACAGGCGAGCTCCTACGAGCAGTACTTC.